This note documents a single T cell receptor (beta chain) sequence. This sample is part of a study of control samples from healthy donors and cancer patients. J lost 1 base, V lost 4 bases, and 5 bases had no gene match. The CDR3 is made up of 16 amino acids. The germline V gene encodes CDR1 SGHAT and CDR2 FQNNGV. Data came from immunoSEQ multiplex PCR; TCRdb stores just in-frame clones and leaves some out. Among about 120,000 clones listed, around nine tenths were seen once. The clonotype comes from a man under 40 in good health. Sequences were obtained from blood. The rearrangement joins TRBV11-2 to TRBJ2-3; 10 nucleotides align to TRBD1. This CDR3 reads CASSSDRGSGTDTQYF. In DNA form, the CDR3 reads TGTGCCAGCAGCTCGGACAGGGGGAGCGGCACAGATACGCAGTATTTT.